The 23 T cell receptor beta chains reported below all come from one sample, sequenced in a study of blood T cell repertoires in COVID-19. The protocol was immunoSEQ multiplex PCR, while the TCRdb copy is restricted to in-frame clones and leaves out a portion. The sample has roughly 150,000 clones, approximately 85% seen once. The sequenced material came from peripheral blood. The receptors shown here come from a man between 50 and 59 years old with acute or convalescent COVID-19.

The chain carries TRBV9 and TRBJ2-1, with a weak D call TRBD1 (5 bases). The CDR3 has 15 amino acids. The V gene's germline CDR1 is SGDLS and CDR2 YYNGEE. Deletions cut 3 bases from V and 1 base from J, with 11 bases between. CDR3 in amino acids: CASSAQGLSYNEQFF. As DNA, the CDR3 is TGTGCCAGCAGCGCCCAGGGTTTATCCTACAATGAGCAGTTCTTC.

V usage is TRBV10-3 and J usage is TRBJ2-7; D might be TRBD1 (7 bases). The germline V and J ends were trimmed by 8 bases and 1 base, with 27 bases remaining between them. Germline loops: CDR1 ENHRY, CDR2 SYGVKD. The CDR3 contains 18 residues. Here the CDR3 reads CAISASLTGDLLSYEQYF. CDR3 sequence (DNA): TGTGCCATCTCGGCGTCCCTAACAGGGGACTTGCTGTCCTACGAGCAGTACTTC.

The chain uses TRBV5-1 and TRBJ1-1, with 9 bases lining up with TRBD1. J lost 2 bases, V lost 4 bases, and 6 bases had no gene match. The CDR3 contains 15 residues. The germline V gene has CDR1 SGHRS and CDR2 YFSETQ. This CDR3 is CASSAGQGSNTEAFF. CDR3 in DNA: TGCGCCAGCAGCGCGGGACAGGGTTCTAACACTGAAGCTTTCTTT.

This chain connects TRBV6-6 to TRBJ2-1; a weak D match, TRBD1 (5 bases). The ends were cut back, 5 bases at V and 6 bases at J, with 14 bases in the middle. The length of the CDR3 is 14 residues. The germline V gene encodes CDR1 MNHNY and CDR2 SVGAGI (reference sequence). The CDR3 region has the DNA TGTGCCAGCAGTGACCTTCAGACAGTCAATGAGCAGTTCTTC. This codes for CASSDLQTVNEQFF.

The J gene is TRBJ1-2, the V gene TRBV19, with D possibly being TRBD1 (5 bases). CDR3 length equals 16 residues. Trimming pared 2 bases from V and 7 bases from J, leaving 20 bases between. The germline V gene encodes CDR1 LNHDA and CDR2 SQIVND (reference sequence). The CDR3 DNA reads TGTGCCAGTAGTATAATATCTGGAAGGGGCCGGAGTGGCTACACCTTC. It specifies CASSIISGRGRSGYTF.

The rearrangement uses TRBV2 and TRBJ1-4; 8 nucleotides match TRBD1. This CDR3 spans 14 amino acids. Germline V gene sequence: CDR1 SNHLY, CDR2 FYNNEI. V trimming: 6 bases; J trimming: 5 bases; junction bases outside the gene matches: 5. CDR3 sequence (DNA): TGTGCCAGCAGGGGGACAGGCCCAAATGAAAAACTGTTTTTT. Protein product: CASRGTGPNEKLFF.

This sequence joins TRBV27 and TRBJ2-3; 11 bases match TRBD1. Germline V gene sequence: CDR1 MNHEY, CDR2 SMNVEV (reference sequence). The CDR3 length is 14 residues. Trimming removed 5 bases from V and 10 bases from J; junction bases left unmatched: 8. CDR3 bases: TGTGCCAGCAGTCCCGGACAGGGGGCGGTGGCGCAGTATTTT. The encoded protein is CASSPGQGAVAQYF.

V gene TRBV29-1 combines with J gene TRBJ2-5, with TRBD2 identical over 8 bases. V was pared by 5 bases and J by 5 bases, with 4 bases of the junction left unmatched. Germline CDR1 reads SQVTM; CDR2 reads ANQGSEA. The CDR3 covers 12 residues. Here the CDR3 reads CSVKREWETQYF. For the CDR3, the DNA is TGCAGCGTTAAGCGGGAGTGGGAGACCCAGTACTTC.

The V and J genes are TRBV6-5 and TRBJ1-1; TRBD1 agrees at 11 bases. Germline V gene lookup returns CDR1 MNHEY and CDR2 SVGAGI. This CDR3 contains 16 residues. Trimming cost V 2 bases and J 6 bases; bases outside gene matches: 8. The CDR3 is CASSYEGTGGRAEAFF. CDR3 coding DNA: TGTGCCAGCAGTTACGAGGGGACAGGGGGGAGAGCTGAAGCTTTCTTT.

The chain recombines TRBV29-1 with TRBJ2-1; D unresolved. Trimming removed 6 bases at V and 4 bases at J, with 7 bases between. The CDR3 runs to 11 residues. Germline lookup yields CDR1 SQVTM and CDR2 ANQGSEA. The CDR3 loop reads CSVTDYNEQFF. DNA of the CDR3: TGCAGCGTCACTGATTACAATGAGCAGTTCTTC.

The rearrangement joins TRBV9 to TRBJ2-1; 14 bases match TRBD2. The V gene end was trimmed by 3 bases and the J gene end by 0 bases; junction bases not matched to a gene: 8. Germline-derived CDR1 and CDR2 are SGDLS and YYNGEE. The CDR3 covers 19 residues. This CDR3 reads CASSAGTSGSRSSYNEQFF. DNA for the CDR3: TGTGCCAGCAGCGCCGGGACTAGCGGGAGCCGAAGCTCCTACAATGAGCAGTTCTTC.

The rearrangement links TRBV27 to TRBJ1-2; D may be TRBD1 (6 bases). Trimming left V 4 bases short and J 5 bases short, with 11 bases between. The CDR3 spans 13 residues. CDR1 and CDR2 from the germline V gene are MNHEY and SMNVEV (reference sequence). The CDR3 sequence: CASSSGQSYGYTF. The CDR3 DNA reads as TGTGCCAGCAGTTCCGGACAGAGTTATGGCTACACCTTC.

The chain uses TRBV6-5 and TRBJ2-2; a weak D match, TRBD2 (6 bases). Germline CDR1 is MNHEY and CDR2 is SVGAGI. The germline V and J ends were trimmed by 5 bases and 5 bases, with 15 bases remaining between them. The CDR3 runs 15 residues. CDR3 sequence: CASSRDSGRTGELFF. The CDR3 DNA reads as TGTGCCAGCAGTCGGGACTCCGGAAGGACCGGGGAGCTGTTTTTT.

The CDR3 coding sequence is TGTGCCACCAGTGATTTAGGATACCTTAGCGCCGCTTTCTACAATGAGCAGTTCTTC. This translates into CATSDLGYLSAAFYNEQFF. The chain carries TRBV24-1 and TRBJ2-1, with D perhaps TRBD2 (5 bases). The CDR3 covers 19 residues. Germline-derived CDR1 and CDR2 are KGHDR and SFDVKD. The V and J ends lost 1 base and 3 bases respectively, with 21 bases between them.

The V gene is TRBV28, the J gene TRBJ2-3; 9 positions match TRBD2. This CDR3 comprises 17 residues. From germline, CDR1 is MDHEN and CDR2 SYDVKM. With 4 bases clipped from V and 2 bases from J, the junction kept 10 bases outside the gene matches. Here the CDR3 reads CASSYSGTSPNTDTQYF. In DNA, the CDR3 is TGTGCCAGCAGTTATTCCGGGACTAGCCCCAACACAGATACGCAGTATTTT. The complete variable domain, with remaining parts taken from reference TRBV28 and TRBJ2-3, reads DVKVTQSSRYLVKRTGEKVFLECVQDMDHENMFWYRQDPGLGLRLIYFSYDVKMKEKGDIPEGYSVSREKKERFSLILESASTNQTSMYLCASSYSGTSPNTDTQYFGPGTRLTVL.

In DNA form, the CDR3 reads TGTGCCAGCAGCTTAGAGTTACAGGGATACTATGGCTACACCTTC. The encoded protein is CASSLELQGYYGYTF. V is TRBV7-8 and J is TRBJ1-2, with D maybe TRBD1 (6 bases). CDR1 and CDR2 from the germline V gene are SGHVS and FQNEAQ. This CDR3 has 15 amino acids. The V end lost 1 base, the J end lost 3 bases, and 12 bases lay between the germline ends.

The rearrangement joins TRBV10-2 to TRBJ2-5; tentatively, D is TRBD1 (6 bases). V gave up 4 bases and J gave up 5 bases, with 11 bases separating them. This CDR3 region has 13 residues. Germline-derived CDR1 and CDR2 are WSHSY and SAAADI. The CDR3 sequence is CASSVQGGETQYF. The CDR3 nucleotides are TGCGCCAGCAGTGTACAGGGTGGCGAGACCCAGTACTTC.

As concerns this clone: One junction end disagrees with the germline gene, perhaps due to a read error. J is TRBJ2-7 and V is TRBV6-5; TRBD1 might be the D (5 bases). CDR3 length: 12 residues. CDR1 is MNHEY, CDR2 SVGAGI, per germline. The CDR3 DNA reads as TGTGCCGGCAGTCTCCAGGGCTACGAGCAGTACTTC. Residues: CAGSLQGYEQYF.

The chain is built from TRBV5-1 and TRBJ1-6; TRBD1 matches 9 bases. CDR1 is SGHRS and CDR2 is YFSETQ in the germline V gene. The trim removed 4 bases at V and 6 bases at J, leaving 5 bases unmatched. The CDR3 length is 15 residues. CDR3 DNA: TGCGCCAGCAGCCCACAGGGGGCGAGTAATTCACCCCTCCACTTT. Its translation is CASSPQGASNSPLHF.

V and J are TRBV5-1 and TRBJ2-7; 10 positions match TRBD1. V shed 4 bases and J 6 bases; nucleotides not matched to a gene: 7. The CDR3 has 14 amino acids. Germline values: CDR1 SGHRS, CDR2 YFSETQ. This chain's CDR3 is CASSQGQGTGEQYF. The CDR3 nucleotides are TGCGCCAGCAGCCAGGGACAGGGGACGGGCGAGCAGTACTTC.

This chain's CDR3 is CASSQEVRGIQETQYF. CDR3 DNA sequence: TGCGCCAGCAGCCAAGAAGTGAGGGGGATTCAAGAGACCCAGTACTTC. V gene TRBV4-1 combines with J gene TRBJ2-5; maybe TRBD1 (6 bases). Germline lookup yields CDR1 MGHRA and CDR2 YSYEKL. The CDR3 runs 16 residues. Trimming removed 0 bases at V and 2 bases at J, with 13 bases between.

This clone is medium-sized by share. The rearrangement links TRBV19 to TRBJ2-2, with 8 positions matching TRBD1. Germline V gene data show CDR1 as LNHDA and CDR2 as SQIVND (reference sequence). The CDR3 is made up of 17 amino acids. With V trimmed by 6 bases and J by 8 bases, 17 bases remained unmatched. The CDR3 region is CASRSPRGQGAGGELFF. Written as DNA, the CDR3 is TGTGCCAGTAGATCCCCGAGGGGGCAGGGGGCTGGTGGGGAGCTGTTTTTT.

The V gene is TRBV7-3, the J gene TRBJ2-5, with a tentative D call TRBD1 (7 bases). Germline-derived CDR1 and CDR2 are SGHTA and FQGTGA. V lost 0 bases and J lost 5, with 10 bases in between. CDR3 length: 14 amino acids. The CDR3 region has the DNA TGTGCCAGCAGCTTAACGGCAGGGGGGGAGACCCAGTACTTC. Translating gives CASSLTAGGETQYF.